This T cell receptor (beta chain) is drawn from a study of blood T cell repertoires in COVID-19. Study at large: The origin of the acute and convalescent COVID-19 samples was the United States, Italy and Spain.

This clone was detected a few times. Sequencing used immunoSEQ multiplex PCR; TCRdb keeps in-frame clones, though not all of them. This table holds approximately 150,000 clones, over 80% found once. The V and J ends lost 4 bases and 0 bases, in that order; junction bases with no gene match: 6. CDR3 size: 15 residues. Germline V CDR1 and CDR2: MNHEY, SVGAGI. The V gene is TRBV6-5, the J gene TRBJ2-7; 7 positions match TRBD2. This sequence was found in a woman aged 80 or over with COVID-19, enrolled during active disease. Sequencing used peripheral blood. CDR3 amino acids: CASSSASGSSYEQYF. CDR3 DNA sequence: TGTGCCAGCAGTTCAGCTAGCGGTAGCTCCTACGAGCAGTACTTC.